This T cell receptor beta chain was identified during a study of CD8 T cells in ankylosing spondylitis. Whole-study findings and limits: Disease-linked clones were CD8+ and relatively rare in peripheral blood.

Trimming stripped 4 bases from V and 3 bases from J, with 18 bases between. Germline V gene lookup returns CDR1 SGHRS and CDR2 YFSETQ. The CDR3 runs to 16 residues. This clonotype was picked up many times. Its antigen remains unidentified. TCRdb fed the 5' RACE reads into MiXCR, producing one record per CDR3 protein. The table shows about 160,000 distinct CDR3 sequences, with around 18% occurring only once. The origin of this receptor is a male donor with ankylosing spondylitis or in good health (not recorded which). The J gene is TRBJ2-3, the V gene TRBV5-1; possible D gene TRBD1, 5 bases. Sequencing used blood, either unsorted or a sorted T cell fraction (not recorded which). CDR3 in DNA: TGCGCCAGCAGCCCTTTACCGCAAAGGGGTACAGATACGCAGTATTTT. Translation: CASSPLPQRGTDTQYF.